This T cell receptor beta chain stems from a study of blood T cell repertoires in COVID-19. TCRdb's copy holds only in-frame clones and misses some; the assay was immunoSEQ multiplex PCR. The sample consists of over 70,000 clones, 90% of them appearing once. The sequence was collected from a man between 18 and 29 years old with COVID-19, enrolled during active disease. Sequencing was performed on peripheral blood.

The CDR3 DNA sequence: TGTGCCAGCAGTCCCCGATCCAGGGGCTATGAGCAGTTCTTC. Translation gives CASSPRSRGYEQFF. The rearrangement uses TRBV27 and TRBJ2-1; TRBD1 might be the D (6 bases). Deletions cut 5 bases from V and 8 bases from J, with 16 bases between. CDR3 size: 14 residues. The germline gives CDR1 MNHEY, CDR2 SMNVEV (reference sequence).